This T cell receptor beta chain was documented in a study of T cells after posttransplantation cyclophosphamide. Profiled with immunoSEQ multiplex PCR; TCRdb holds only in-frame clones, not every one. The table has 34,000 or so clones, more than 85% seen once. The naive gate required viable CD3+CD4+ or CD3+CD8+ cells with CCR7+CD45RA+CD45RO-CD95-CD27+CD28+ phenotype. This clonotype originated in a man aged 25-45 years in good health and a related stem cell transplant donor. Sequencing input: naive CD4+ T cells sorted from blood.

CDR3 region: CASSRTGASDTQYF. The CDR3 nucleotides read TGTGCCAGCAGCCGGACAGGGGCTTCAGATACGCAGTATTTT. The J gene is TRBJ2-3, the V gene TRBV7-6, with 9 bases that match TRBD1. The CDR3 sequence is 14 residues long. Trimming removed 5 bases from V and 4 bases from J; junction bases left unmatched: 4. Germline CDR1 is SGHVS and CDR2 is FNYEAQ.